The present TCR beta chain was sequenced within a study of blood T cells in healthy people across ages. About the study: Using template switching, researchers captured about one barcoded beta molecule for each two T cells.

This CDR3 comprises 14 residues. The V gene's germline CDR1 is MDHEN and CDR2 SYDVKM. V lost 8 bases and J 2 bases, leaving 16 bases between the germline ends. Through a sample-barcoded 5' primer and a J-beta primer mix, a second PCR was run for 7 to 11 cycles. Tagging of each cDNA molecule was performed by a template-switch adaptor with 12 random nucleotides. TCRdb itself ran the 5' RACE reads through MiXCR, one entry per CDR3 protein. The profile shows roughly 700,000 distinct CDR3 sequences, around 49% of them singletons. This clonotype was seen only a few times. Donors were systemically healthy Caucasian individuals from Russia aged roughly 6 to 100 years. Investigators took about 10 milliliters of peripheral blood from every donor.

This TCR was sampled from a woman in her sixties in good health. V gene TRBV28 combines with J gene TRBJ2-7; D is possibly TRBD1 (7 bases). Sequencing was performed on blood. DNA for the CDR3: TGTGCCAGCGCATGGGGGGACAGAACCTACGAGCAGTACTTC. Protein: CASAWGDRTYEQYF. The full variable domain, rest sourced from reference TRBV28 and TRBJ2-7, is DVKVTQSSRYLVKRTGEKVFLECVQDMDHENMFWYRQDPGLGLRLIYFSYDVKMKEKGDIPEGYSVSREKKERFSLILESASTNQTSMYLCASAWGDRTYEQYFGPGTRLTVT.